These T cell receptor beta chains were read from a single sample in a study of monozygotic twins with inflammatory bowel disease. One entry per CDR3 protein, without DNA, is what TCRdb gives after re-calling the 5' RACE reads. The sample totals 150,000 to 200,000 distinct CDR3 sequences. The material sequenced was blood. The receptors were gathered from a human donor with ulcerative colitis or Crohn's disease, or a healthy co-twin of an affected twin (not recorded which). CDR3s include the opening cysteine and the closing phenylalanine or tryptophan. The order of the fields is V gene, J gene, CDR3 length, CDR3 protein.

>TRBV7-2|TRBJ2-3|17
CASSLEFRSLGTDTQYF
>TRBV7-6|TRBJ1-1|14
CASSLAQENTEAFF
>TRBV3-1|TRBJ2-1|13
CASSPGAYNEQFF
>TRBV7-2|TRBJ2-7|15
CASSLGLAGPYEQYF
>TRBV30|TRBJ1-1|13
CAWSLRGNTEAFF
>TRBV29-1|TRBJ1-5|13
CSVGAAPNQPQHF
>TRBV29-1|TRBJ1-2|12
CSVDGSPYGYTF
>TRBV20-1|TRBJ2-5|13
CSARLAGLETQYF
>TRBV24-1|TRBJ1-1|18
CATSDLRTRIRPGTEAFF
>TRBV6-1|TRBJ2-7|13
CASSEAVVLYQYF
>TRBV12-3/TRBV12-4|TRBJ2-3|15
CASRAGTGMRNTQYF
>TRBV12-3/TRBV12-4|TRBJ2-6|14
CASGIGSGANVLTF
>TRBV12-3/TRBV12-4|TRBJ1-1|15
CASRPTGLMNTEAFF
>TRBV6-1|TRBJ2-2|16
CASSELPGQGIGELFF
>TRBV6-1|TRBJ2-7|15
CASSEWRGDSYEQYF
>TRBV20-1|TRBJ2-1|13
CSAAGTSGTEQFF
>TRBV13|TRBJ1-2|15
CASSTDRPANYGYTF
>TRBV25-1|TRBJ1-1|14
CASSGVGLYTEAFF
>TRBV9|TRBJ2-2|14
CASSGTVNTGELFF
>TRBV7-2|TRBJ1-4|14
CASSLRVTNEKLFF
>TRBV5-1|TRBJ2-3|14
CASSSDFYTDTQYF
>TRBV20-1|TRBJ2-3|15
CSAHRFSGKSDTQYF
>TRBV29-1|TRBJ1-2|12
CSVADVHNGYTF
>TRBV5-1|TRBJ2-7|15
CASSSWTGGSGEQYF
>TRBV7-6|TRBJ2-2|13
CASSQALTGELFF
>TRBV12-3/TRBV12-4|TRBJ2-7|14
CASSLRSYPYEQYF
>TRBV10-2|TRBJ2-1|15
CASSPQGGGNNEQFF
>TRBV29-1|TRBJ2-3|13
CSSRDTSTDTQYF
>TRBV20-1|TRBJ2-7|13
CSASPDRLYEQYF
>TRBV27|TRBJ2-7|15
CASRSPRTGNYEQYF
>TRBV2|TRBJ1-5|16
CASSEGVTSSNQPQHF
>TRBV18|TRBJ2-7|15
CASSPDGRWVDEQYF
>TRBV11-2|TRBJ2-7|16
CASSLGGGPTPYEQYF
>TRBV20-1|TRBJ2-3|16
CSAQPWTGRNTDTQYF
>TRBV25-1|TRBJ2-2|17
CASSPYTGAANTGELFF
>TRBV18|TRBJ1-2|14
CASSPGGETYGYTF
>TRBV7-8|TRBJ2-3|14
CASSYPEGTDTQYF
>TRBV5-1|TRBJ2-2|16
CASSPNGGTNTGELFF
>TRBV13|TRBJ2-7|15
CASSLGVGPSYEQYF
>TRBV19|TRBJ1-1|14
CASRETQGLGEAFF
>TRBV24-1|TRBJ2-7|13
CAAQGGISYEQYF
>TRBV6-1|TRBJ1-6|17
CASSPASMRGIGSPLHF
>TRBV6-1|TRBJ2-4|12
CASSEAGNMQYF
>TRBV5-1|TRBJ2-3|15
CASSHRDPVYDTQYF
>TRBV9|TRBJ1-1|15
CASSVGRTDNTEAFF
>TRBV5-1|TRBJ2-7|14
CASSLVAGDYEQYF
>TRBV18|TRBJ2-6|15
CASSPQGIFGSVLTF
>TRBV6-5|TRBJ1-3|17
CASSYTARGASGNTIYF
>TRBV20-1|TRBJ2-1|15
CSARGVSVSYNEQFF
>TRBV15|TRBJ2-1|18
CATSRDRVGGLSYNEQFF
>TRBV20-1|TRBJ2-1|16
CSARDIGGGYSDEQFF
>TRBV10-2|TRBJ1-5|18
CASRTGTGGREGNQPQHF
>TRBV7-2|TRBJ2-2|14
CASSPTTGTGELFF
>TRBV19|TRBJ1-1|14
CASRPTGLNTEAFF